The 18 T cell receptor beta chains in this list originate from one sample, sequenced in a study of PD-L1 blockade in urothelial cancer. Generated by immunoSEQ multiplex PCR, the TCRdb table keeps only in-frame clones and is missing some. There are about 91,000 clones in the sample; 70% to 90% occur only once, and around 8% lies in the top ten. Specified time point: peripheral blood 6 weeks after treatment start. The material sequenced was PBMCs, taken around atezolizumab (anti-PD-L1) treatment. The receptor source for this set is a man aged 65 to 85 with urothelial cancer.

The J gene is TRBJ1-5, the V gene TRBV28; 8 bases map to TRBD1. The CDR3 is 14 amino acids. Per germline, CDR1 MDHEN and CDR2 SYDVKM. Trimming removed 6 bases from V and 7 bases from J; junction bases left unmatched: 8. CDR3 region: CASSSGQGGQPQHF. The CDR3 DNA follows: TGTGCCAGCAGCAGTGGACAGGGAGGGCAGCCCCAGCATTTT.

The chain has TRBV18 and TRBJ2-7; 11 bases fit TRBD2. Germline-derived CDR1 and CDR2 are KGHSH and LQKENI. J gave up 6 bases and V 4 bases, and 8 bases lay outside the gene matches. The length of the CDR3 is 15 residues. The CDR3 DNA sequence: TGTGCCAGCTCACTGGGACTAGCGGACCTCTGCGAGCAGTACTTC. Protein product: CASSLGLADLCEQYF. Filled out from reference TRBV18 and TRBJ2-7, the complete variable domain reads NAGVMQNPRHLVRRRGQEARLRCSPMKGHSHVYWYRQLPEEGLKFMVYLQKENIIDESGMPKERFSAEFPKEGPSILRIQQVVRGDSAAYFCASSLGLADLCEQYFGPGTRLTVT.

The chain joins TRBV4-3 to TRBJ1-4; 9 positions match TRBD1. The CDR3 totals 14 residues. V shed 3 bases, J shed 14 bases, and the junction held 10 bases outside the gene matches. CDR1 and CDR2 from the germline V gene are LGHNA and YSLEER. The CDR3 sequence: CASSHLQGAAGLFF. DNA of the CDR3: TGCGCCAGCAGCCATCTACAGGGGGCCGCGGGGCTGTTTTTT.

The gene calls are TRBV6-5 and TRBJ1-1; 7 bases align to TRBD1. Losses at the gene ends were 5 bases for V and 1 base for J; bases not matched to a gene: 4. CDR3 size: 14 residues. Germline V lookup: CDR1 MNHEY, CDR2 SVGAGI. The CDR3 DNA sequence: TGTGCCAGCAGTATCGACAGGGCGAACACTGAAGCTTTCTTT. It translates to CASSIDRANTEAFF.

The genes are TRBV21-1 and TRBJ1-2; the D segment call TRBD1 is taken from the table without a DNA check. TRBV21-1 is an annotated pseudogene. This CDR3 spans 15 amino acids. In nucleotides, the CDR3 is TGTGCCAGCAACTCACATACTGGGCAGGACTATGGCTACACCTTC. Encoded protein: CASNSHTGQDYGYTF.

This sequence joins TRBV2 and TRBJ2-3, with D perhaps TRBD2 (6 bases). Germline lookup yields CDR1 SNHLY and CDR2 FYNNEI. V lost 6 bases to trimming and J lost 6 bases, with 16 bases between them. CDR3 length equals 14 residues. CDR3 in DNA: TGTGCCAGCAGGCCACTAGCAAGAAAGGATACGCAGTATTTT. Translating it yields CASRPLARKDTQYF.

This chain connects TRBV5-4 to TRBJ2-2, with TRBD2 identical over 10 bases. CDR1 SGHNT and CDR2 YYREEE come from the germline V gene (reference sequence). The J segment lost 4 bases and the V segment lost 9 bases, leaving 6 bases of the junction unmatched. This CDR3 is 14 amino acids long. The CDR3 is CATSLAGPTGELFF. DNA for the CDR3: TGTGCCACCTCACTAGCGGGGCCCACCGGGGAGCTGTTTTTT.

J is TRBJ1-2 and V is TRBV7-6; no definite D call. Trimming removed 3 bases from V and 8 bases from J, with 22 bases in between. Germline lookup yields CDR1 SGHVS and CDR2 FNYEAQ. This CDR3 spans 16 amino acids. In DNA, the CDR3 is TGTGCCAGCAGCTTCGGGATGACCGGGCCCCCGAGGGGCTACACCTTC. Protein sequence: CASSFGMTGPPRGYTF.

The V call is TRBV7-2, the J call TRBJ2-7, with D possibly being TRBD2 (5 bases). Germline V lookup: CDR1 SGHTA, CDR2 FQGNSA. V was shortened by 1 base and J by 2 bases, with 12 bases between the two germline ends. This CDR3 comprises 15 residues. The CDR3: CASSLVTGTTYEQYF. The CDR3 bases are TGTGCCAGCAGCTTAGTGACGGGAACAACCTACGAGCAGTACTTC.

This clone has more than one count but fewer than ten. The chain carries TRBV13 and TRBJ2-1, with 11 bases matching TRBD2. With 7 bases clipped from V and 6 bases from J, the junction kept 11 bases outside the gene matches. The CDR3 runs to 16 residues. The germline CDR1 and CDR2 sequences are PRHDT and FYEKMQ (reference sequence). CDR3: CASTLIAGGGSNEQFF. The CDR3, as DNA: TGTGCCAGCACCCTAATAGCGGGAGGGGGGAGCAATGAGCAGTTCTTC.

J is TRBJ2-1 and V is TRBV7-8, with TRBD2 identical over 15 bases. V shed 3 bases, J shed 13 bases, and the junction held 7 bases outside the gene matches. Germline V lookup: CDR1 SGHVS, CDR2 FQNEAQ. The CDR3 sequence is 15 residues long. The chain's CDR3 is CASSFSGLAGGSQFF. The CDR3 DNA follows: TGTGCCAGCAGCTTTTCGGGACTAGCGGGAGGAAGTCAGTTCTTC. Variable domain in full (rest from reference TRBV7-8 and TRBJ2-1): GAGVSQSPRYKVAKRGQDVALRCDPISGHVSLFWYQQALGQGPEFLTYFQNEAQLDKSGLPSDRFFAERPEGSVSTLKIQRTQQEDSAVYLCASSFSGLAGGSQFFGPGTRLTVL.

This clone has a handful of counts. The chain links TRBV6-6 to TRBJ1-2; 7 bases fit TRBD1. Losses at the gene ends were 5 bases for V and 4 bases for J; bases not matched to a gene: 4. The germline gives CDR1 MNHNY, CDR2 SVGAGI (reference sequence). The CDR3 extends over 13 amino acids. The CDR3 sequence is CASSQTGFYGYTF. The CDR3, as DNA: TGTGCCAGCAGTCAGACAGGGTTCTATGGCTACACCTTC.

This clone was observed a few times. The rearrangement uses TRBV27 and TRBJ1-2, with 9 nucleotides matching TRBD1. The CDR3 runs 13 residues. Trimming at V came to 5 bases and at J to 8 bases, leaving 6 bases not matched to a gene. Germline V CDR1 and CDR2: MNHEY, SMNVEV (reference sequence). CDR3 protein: CASSPRTGEGYTF. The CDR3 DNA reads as TGTGCCAGCAGTCCGAGGACAGGGGAAGGCTACACCTTC.

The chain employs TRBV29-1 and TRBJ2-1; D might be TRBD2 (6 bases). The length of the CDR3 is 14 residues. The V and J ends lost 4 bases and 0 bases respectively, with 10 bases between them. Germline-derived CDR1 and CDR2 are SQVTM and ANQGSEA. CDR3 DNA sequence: TGCAGCGTTGGCGGGGTGAGCTCCTACAATGAGCAGTTCTTC. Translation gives CSVGGVSSYNEQFF.

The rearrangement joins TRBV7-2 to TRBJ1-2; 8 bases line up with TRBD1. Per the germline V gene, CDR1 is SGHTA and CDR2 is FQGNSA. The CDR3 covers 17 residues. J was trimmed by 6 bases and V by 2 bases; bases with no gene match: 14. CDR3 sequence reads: CASSLSNGAGGGNGYTF. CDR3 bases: TGTGCCAGCAGCTTATCAAATGGGGCAGGGGGCGGGAATGGCTACACCTTC.

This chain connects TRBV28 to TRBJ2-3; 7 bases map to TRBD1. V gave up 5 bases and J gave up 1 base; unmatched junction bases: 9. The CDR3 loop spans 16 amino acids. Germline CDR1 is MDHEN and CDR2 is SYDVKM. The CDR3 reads CASSTSDQGGTDTQYF. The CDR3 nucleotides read TGTGCCAGCAGTACCTCAGACCAGGGGGGCACAGATACGCAGTATTTT.

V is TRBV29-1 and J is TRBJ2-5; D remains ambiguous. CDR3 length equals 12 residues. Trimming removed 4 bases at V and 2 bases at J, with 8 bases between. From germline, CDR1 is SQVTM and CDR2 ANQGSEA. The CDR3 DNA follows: TGCAGCGTTGTTACAGTACAAGAGACCCAGTACTTC. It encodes CSVVTVQETQYF. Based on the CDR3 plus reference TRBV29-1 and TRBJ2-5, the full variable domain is SAVISQKPSRDICQRGTSLTIQCQVDSQVTMMFWYRQQPGQSLTLIATANQGSEATYESGFVIDKFPISRPNLTFSTLTVSNMSPEDSSIYLCSVVTVQETQYFGPGTRLLVL.

CDR3 bases: TGTGCCAGTAGTCCCCCGGGGTTCGCGGGCATCGAAAAACTGTTTTTT. Amino acids: CASSPPGFAGIEKLFF. This sequence joins TRBV19 and TRBJ1-4; no firm D call. The germline gives CDR1 LNHDA, CDR2 SQIVND (reference sequence). CDR3 length: 16 amino acids. V shed 5 bases and J shed 8 bases, with 21 bases lying between them.